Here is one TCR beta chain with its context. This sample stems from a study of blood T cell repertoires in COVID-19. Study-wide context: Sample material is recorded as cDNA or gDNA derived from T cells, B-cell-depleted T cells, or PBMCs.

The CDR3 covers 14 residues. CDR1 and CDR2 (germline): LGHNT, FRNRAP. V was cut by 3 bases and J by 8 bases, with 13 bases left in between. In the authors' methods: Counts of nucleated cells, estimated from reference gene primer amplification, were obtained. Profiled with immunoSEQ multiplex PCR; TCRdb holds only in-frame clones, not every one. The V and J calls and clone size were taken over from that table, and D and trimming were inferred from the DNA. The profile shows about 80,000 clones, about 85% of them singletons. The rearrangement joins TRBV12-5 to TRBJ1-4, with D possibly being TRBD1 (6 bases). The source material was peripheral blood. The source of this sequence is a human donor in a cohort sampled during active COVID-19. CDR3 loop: CASGLGGINEKLFF. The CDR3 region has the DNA TGTGCTAGTGGTTTAGGGGGAATTAACGAAAAACTGTTTTTT. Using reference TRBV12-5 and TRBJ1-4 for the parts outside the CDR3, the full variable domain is DARVTQTPRHKVTEMGQEVTMRCQPILGHNTVFWYRQTMMQGLELLAYFRNRAPLDDSGMPKDRFSAEMPDATLATLKIQPSEPRDSAVYFCASGLGGINEKLFFGSGTQLSVL.